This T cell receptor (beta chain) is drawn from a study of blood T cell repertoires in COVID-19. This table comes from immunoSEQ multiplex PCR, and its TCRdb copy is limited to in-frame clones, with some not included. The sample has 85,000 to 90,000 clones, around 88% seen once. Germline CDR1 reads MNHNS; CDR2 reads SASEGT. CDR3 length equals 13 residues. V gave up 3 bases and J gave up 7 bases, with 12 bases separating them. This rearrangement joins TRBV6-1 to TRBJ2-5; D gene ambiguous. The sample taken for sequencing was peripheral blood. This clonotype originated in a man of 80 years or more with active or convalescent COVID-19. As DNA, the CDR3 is TGTGCCAGCAGTGACCAGAAATCGGGGACCCAGTACTTC. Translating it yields CASSDQKSGTQYF.